The present T cell receptor (beta chain) was sequenced within a study of OX40 agonist ivuxolimab in advanced cancers. Across the study: Patients receiving dose escalation had hepatocellular carcinoma, melanoma, renal cell or head and neck cancer. Whole-study results and caveats: Specificity for antigen went undetermined in the expanded peripheral T cells.

Concerning this clone itself: Its antigen is still unknown.

Any history of autoimmune disease or systemic immunosuppression disqualified patients. The table came from immunoSEQ multiplex PCR; TCRdb's copy has only in-frame clones and leaves some out. The table has fewer than 45,000 clones, 90% seen once. Germline CDR1 and CDR2: LNHNV and YYDKDF (reference sequence). Trimming took off 0 bases at V and 5 bases at J, with 10 bases between the two ends. The CDR3 runs 14 residues. This chain links TRBV15 with TRBJ1-1; possibly TRBD1 for D (5 bases). Sample: CD4+ or CD8+ T cells sorted from blood, taken in a trial of the OX40 agonist ivuxolimab. The receptor comes from an adult with an advanced solid tumor such as melanoma, head and neck, liver or kidney cancer. The CDR3 reads CATSRDLAGTEAFF. The DNA for the CDR3 is TGTGCCACCAGCAGAGATCTCGCAGGGACTGAAGCTTTCTTT.